The next 10 T cell receptor beta chains were all read from a single sample in a study of shared clonotypes between healthy human individuals. In the naive CD8 group, cells lacked CD45RO and were positively selected for CCR7, so terminally differentiated effector memory CD45RA+ cells were left out. Assay used: immunoSEQ multiplex PCR; TCRdb lists only in-frame clones, some missing. This table has roughly 2,000,000 clones, about 94% appearing once. Sequencing was done on a sample of naive CD8+ T cells from PBMCs. These TCRs come from a man between 18 and 29 years old in good health. Some clones in this sample may be carry-over from other donors' samples.

V gene TRBV13 combines with J gene TRBJ2-7; TRBD1 agrees at 9 bases. Germline V gives CDR1 PRHDT, CDR2 FYEKMQ (reference sequence). The CDR3 has 17 amino acids. V gave up 5 bases and J gave up 0 bases; unmatched junction bases: 11. DNA for the CDR3: TGTGCCAGCAGCACTCAGAACCGGGACAGGGTCTCCTACGAGCAGTACTTC. Its protein product is CASSTQNRDRVSYEQYF.

Remarks on this clone: Other DNA sequences of this sample code for an identical CDR3. The chain is built from TRBV9 and TRBJ2-5, with D perhaps matching TRBD1 or TRBD2 (5 bases each). Trimming took off 0 bases at V and 1 base at J, with 7 bases between the two ends. Germline-derived CDR1 and CDR2 are SGDLS and YYNGEE. This CDR3 is 14 amino acids long. The CDR3 spells CASSVGGAQETQYF. The CDR3, as DNA: TGTGCCAGCAGCGTAGGAGGGGCCCAAGAGACCCAGTACTTC.

This chain joins TRBV19 and TRBJ1-5; no clear D. V was cut by 4 bases and J by 4 bases, with 8 bases left in between. Germline assignment: CDR1 LNHDA and CDR2 SQIVND (reference sequence). The CDR3 length is 13 residues. In DNA form, the CDR3 reads TGTGCCAGTAGTAAAAACCCAAATCAGCCCCAGCATTTT. This sequence encodes CASSKNPNQPQHF.

This chain joins TRBV6-6 and TRBJ1-1; D unclear. V was pared by 1 base and J by 3 bases, with 15 bases between. The germline gives CDR1 MNHNY, CDR2 SVGAGI (reference sequence). CDR3 length: 16 residues. The DNA of the CDR3 is TGTGCCAGCAGTTACTATCCAGGCAACCCCCACACTGAAGCTTTCTTT. Translated, it gives CASSYYPGNPHTEAFF.

This rearrangement joins TRBV15 to TRBJ1-5; 7 positions agree with TRBD1. CDR1 LNHNV and CDR2 YYDKDF come from the germline V gene (reference sequence). CDR3 length equals 19 residues. The V and J ends lost 4 bases and 1 base, in that order; junction bases with no gene match: 16. The CDR3 loop is CATSNSGTEASLSNQPQHF. The CDR3 region has the DNA TGTGCCACCAGCAACTCCGGGACAGAGGCTTCATTGAGCAATCAGCCCCAGCATTTT. Combining the CDR3 with reference TRBV15 and TRBJ1-5 gives the whole variable domain DAMVIQNPRYQVTQFGKPVTLSCSQTLNHNVMYWYQQKSSQAPKLLFHYYDKDFNNEADTPDNFQSRRPNTSFCFLDIRSPGLGDTAMYLCATSNSGTEASLSNQPQHFGDGTRLSIL.

This chain links TRBV29-1 with TRBJ1-1, with D hard to call. Between the trimmed V and J ends, which lost 4 bases and 7 bases, there was a span of 16 bases. Germline lookup yields CDR1 SQVTM and CDR2 ANQGSEA. This CDR3 region has 13 residues. The CDR3 spells CSVVGGQFGEAFF. CDR3 DNA: TGCAGCGTTGTCGGAGGCCAATTTGGTGAAGCTTTCTTT.

The rearrangement uses TRBV4-2 and TRBJ2-1, with 11 bases fitting TRBD2. Germline V gives CDR1 LGHNA, CDR2 YNFKEQ. CDR3 length: 19 residues. The trim removed 4 bases at V and 6 bases at J, leaving 17 bases unmatched. The CDR3 region is CASSLAGTSGRGSANEQFF. Written as DNA, the CDR3 is TGTGCCAGCAGCCTAGCCGGGACTAGCGGAAGGGGCTCCGCCAATGAGCAGTTCTTC.

This chain uses TRBV2 with TRBJ2-7; D is uncertain. This CDR3 region has 16 residues. The V end lost 7 bases, the J end lost 7 bases, and 26 bases lay between the germline ends. Germline CDR1 SNHLY, CDR2 FYNNEI. The CDR3 spells CASKVTGVSLGEEQYF. In DNA form, the CDR3 reads TGTGCCAGCAAAGTTACTGGCGTATCGCTTGGGGAAGAGCAGTACTTC.

The rearrangement links TRBV19 to TRBJ2-4, with 9 bases fitting TRBD2. This CDR3 spans 16 amino acids. The germline gives CDR1 LNHDA, CDR2 SQIVND (reference sequence). V gave up 3 bases and J gave up 9 bases; unmatched junction bases: 12. The CDR3 coding sequence is TGTGCCAGTAGTATCGCGAAACCGGGACTAGCTAGCATTCAGTACTTC. Translation: CASSIAKPGLASIQYF.

This chain uses TRBV29-1 with TRBJ1-2, with 8 bases aligning to TRBD1. There are 15 residues in the CDR3. Trimming at V came to 0 bases and at J to 3 bases, leaving 6 bases not matched to a gene. From germline, CDR1 is SQVTM and CDR2 ANQGSEA. The CDR3 region has the DNA TGCAGCGTTGAAGATCTCAGGGGGCAGTACTATGGCTACACCTTC. Amino acid sequence: CSVEDLRGQYYGYTF.